The T cell receptor (beta chain) described here comes from a study of T cell responses to AZD1222 COVID-19 vaccine. TCRdb's copy holds only in-frame clones and misses some; the assay was immunoSEQ multiplex PCR. The data show 100,000 to 120,000 clones, 94% seen once. A remark on this clone: The antigen is undetermined.

V lost 8 bases, J lost 1 base, and 14 bases lay in between. This CDR3 comprises 15 residues. Germline-derived CDR1 and CDR2 are SGHVS and FQNEAQ. Study-wide results and caveats: Unmutated variant regions reportedly attract nearly half of all spike-specific TCRs. Spike was spanned by vaccine-associated CD4 TCRs, which were dominant at 160-218 and 743-854. Receipt of two AZD1222 doses was followed by a rise in Spike-specific TCR breadth and depth.

Pooled in the analysis were second doses at about 4 or about 12 weeks. This receptor was taken from an adult who received the AZD1222 COVID-19 vaccine. Here the sequenced sample was peripheral blood, taken 28 days after the second AZD1222 dose. The V call is TRBV7-8, the J call TRBJ2-2; the D is unclear. CDR3 in amino acids: CASRRTVMNTGELFF. DNA for the CDR3: TGTGCCAGCCGCCGGACGGTCATGAACACCGGGGAGCTGTTTTTT.